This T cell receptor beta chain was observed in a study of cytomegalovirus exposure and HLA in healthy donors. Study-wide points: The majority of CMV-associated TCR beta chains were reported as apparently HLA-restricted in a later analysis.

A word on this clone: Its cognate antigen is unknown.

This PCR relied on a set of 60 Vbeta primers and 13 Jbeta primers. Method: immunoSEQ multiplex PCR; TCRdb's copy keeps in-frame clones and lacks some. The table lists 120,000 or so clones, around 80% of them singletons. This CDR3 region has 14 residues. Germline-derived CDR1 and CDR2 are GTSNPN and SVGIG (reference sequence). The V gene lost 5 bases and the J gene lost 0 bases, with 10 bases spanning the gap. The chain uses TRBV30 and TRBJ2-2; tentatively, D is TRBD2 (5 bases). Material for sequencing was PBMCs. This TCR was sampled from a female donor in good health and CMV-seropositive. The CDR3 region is CAWLSGTNTGELFF. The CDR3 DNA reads TGTGCCTGGCTGTCGGGGACGAACACCGGGGAGCTGTTTTTT.